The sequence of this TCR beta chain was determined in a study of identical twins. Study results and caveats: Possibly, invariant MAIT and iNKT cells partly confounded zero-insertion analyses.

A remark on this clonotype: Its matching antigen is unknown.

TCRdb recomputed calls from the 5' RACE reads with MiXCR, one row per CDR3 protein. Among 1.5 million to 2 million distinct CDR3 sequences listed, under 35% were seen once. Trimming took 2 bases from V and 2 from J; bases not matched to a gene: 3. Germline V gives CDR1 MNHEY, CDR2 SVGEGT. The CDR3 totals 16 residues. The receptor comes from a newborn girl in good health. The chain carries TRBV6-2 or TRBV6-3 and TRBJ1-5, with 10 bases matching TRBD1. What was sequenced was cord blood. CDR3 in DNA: TGTGCCAGCAGTTACCACGGGACAGGGGGCAATCAGCCCCAGCATTTT. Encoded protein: CASSYHGTGGNQPQHF.